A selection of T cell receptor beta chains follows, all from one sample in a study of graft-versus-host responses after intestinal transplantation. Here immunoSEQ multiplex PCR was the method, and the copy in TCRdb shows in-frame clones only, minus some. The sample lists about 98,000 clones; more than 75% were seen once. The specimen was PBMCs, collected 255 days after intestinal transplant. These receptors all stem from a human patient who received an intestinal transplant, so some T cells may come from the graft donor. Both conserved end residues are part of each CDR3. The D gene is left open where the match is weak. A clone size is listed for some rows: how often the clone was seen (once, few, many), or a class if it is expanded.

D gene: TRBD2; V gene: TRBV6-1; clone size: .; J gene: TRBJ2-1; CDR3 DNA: TGTGCCAGCAGTGCTGAAGGACCCCGAGCGGGAGCTTTTTACAATGAGCAGTTCTTC; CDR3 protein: CASSAEGPRAGAFYNEQFF
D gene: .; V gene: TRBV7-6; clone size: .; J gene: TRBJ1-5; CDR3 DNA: TGTGCCAGCAGTCTCAATACAGGGCTAAATCAGCCCCAGCATTTT; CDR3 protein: CASSLNTGLNQPQHF
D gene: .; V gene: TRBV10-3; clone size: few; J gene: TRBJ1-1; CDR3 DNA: TGTGCCATCAGTGAGTCGAAAGCGGTGGCTTTCTTT; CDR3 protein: CAISESKAVAFF
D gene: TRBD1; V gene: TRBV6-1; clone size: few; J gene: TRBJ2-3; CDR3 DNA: TGTGCCAGCAGTGAGGGACAGGGCGCAGATACGCAGTATTTT; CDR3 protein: CASSEGQGADTQYF
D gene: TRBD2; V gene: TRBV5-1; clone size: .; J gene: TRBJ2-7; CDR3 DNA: TGCGCCAGCAGCTCCGGGACGGGCGGGAGGTCCTACGAGCAGTACTTC; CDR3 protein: CASSSGTGGRSYEQYF
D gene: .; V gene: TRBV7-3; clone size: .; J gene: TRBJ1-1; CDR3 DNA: TGTGCCAGCAGCTTAAACGGGCGGGGCCGGGCTTTCTTT; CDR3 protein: CASSLNGRGRAFF
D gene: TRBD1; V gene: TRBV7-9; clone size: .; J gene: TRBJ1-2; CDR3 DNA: TGTGCCAGCAGCCCCGACAGGGGCTATGGCTACACCTTC; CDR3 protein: CASSPDRGYGYTF
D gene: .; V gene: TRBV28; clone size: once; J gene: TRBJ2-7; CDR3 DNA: TGTGCCAGCAGCTCCCGATGGTACGAGCAGTACTTC; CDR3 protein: CASSSRWYEQYF
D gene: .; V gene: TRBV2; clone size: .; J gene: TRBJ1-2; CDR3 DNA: TGTGCCAGCTCCCCTGGAGGGGTCTTC; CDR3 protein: CASSPGGVF
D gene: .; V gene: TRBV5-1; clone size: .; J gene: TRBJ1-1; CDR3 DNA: TGCGCCACCACCTCACCAGAAAACACTGAAGCTTTCTTT; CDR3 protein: CATTSPENTEAFF
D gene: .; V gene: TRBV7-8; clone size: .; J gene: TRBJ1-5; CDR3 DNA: TGTGCCAGCAGCTTAGGAGGGGTGCAGCCCCAGCATTTT; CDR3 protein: CASSLGGVQPQHF
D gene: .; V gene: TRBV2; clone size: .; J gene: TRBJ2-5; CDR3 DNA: TGTGCCAGCAGTAAAAGGAGCGTATTTCAAGAGACCCAGTACTTC; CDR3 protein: CASSKRSVFQETQYF
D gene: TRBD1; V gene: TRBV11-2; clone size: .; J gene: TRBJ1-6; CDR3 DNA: TGTGCCAGCAGCCCGGGACAGGCCAATTCACCCCTCCACTTT; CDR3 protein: CASSPGQANSPLHF
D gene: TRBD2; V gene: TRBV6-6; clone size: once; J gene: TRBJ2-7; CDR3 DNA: TGTGCCAGCAGTTACGGGCTAGCGGGCGAGCAATACGAGCAGTACTTC; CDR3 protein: CASSYGLAGEQYEQYF
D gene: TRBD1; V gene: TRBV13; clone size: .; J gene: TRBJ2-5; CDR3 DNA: TGTGCCAGCAGCCCGACCGGACAGGCAAGGATAGAGACCCAGTACTTC; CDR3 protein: CASSPTGQARIETQYF
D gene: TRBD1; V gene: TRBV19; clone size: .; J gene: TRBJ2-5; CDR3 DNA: TGTGCCAGTAGTCCCTGGGGACAGGGCCAAGAGACCCAGTACTTC; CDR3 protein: CASSPWGQGQETQYF
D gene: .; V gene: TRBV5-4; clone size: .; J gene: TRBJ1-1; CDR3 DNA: TGTGCCAGCAGCAATTGGGGTTCGGGCACTGAAGCTTTCTTT; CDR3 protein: CASSNWGSGTEAFF
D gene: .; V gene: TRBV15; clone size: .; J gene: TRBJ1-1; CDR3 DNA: TGTGCCACCAGCAGAGGTTGGACTATGTTTGAAGCTTTCTTT; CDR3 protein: CATSRGWTMFEAFF
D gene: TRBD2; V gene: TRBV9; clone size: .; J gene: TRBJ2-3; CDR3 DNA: TGTGCCAGCAGCCTCAGCGGGGGAGGGAGCACAGATACGCAGTATTTT; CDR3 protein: CASSLSGGGSTDTQYF
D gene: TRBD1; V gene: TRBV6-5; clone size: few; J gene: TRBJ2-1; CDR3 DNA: TGTGCCAGCAGTTACCCGGACAGGGAAGGCACGAATGAGCAGTTCTTC; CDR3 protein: CASSYPDREGTNEQFF
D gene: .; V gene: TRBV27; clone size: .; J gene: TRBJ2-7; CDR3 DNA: TGTGCCAGCGGTAACAGGGTTTCGGGCTACGAGCAGTACTTC; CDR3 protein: CASGNRVSGYEQYF
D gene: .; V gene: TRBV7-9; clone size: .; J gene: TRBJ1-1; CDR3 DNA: TGTGCCAGCAGCCCTGAATTGCGGGCTGAAGCTTTCTTT; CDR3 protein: CASSPELRAEAFF
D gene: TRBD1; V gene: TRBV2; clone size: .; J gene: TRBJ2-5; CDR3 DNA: TGTGCCAGCTCTGTAGACAGGGCAGAGACCCAGTACTTC; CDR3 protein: CASSVDRAETQYF
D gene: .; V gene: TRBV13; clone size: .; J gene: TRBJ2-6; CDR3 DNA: TGTGCCAGCAGCTTAGGGACAGCCTCTGGGGCCAACGTCCTGACTTTC; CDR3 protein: CASSLGTASGANVLTF
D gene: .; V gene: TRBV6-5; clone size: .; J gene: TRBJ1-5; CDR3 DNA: TGTGCCAGCAGTCAGGACGTCTATCAGCCCCAGCATTTT; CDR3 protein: CASSQDVYQPQHF
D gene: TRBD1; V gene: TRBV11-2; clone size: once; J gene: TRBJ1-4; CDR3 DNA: TGTGCCAGCAGCACCGGGACAGGGAATGAAAAACTGTTTTTT; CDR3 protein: CASSTGTGNEKLFF
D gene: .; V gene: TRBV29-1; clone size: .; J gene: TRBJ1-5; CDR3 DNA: TGCAGCCAGGGGCGGCAGGCGATCGACAATCAGCCCCAGCATTTT; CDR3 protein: CSQGRQAIDNQPQHF
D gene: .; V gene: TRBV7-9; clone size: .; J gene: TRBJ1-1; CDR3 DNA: TGTGCCAGCAGCTTAGGGGCAGAGAACACTGAAGCTTTCTTT; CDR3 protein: CASSLGAENTEAFF
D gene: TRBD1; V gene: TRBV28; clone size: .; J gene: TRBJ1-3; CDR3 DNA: TGTGCCAGCAGTTTCCCGGGACAGGGGGCCTCTGGAAACACCATATATTTT; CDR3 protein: CASSFPGQGASGNTIYF
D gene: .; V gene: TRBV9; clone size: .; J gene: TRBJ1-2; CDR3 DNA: TGTGCCAGCAGCGTTGAGGGCTATGGCTACACCTTC; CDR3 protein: CASSVEGYGYTF
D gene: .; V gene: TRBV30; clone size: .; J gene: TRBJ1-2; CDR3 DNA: TGTGCCTGGAGCAGGGAAGGGCGCGGCTACACCTTC; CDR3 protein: CAWSREGRGYTF
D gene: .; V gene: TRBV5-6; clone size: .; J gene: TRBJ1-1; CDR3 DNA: TGTGCCAGCAGCTCCCTGACGGGCAACACTGAAGCTTTCTTT; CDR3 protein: CASSSLTGNTEAFF
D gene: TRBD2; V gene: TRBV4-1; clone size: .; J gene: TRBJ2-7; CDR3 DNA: TGCGCCAGCAGCCAGACTAGCGGGACGGAGAACGAGCAGTACTTC; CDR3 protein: CASSQTSGTENEQYF
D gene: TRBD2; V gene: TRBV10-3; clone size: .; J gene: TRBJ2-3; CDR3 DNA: TGTGCCATCAGTCTATTGGGAGGGATGGGGACAGATACGCAGTATTTT; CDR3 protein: CAISLLGGMGTDTQYF
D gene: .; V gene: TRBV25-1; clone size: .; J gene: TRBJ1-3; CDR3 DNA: TGTGCCAGCAGTGAGACAGGTTTTGGAAACACCATATATTTT; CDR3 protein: CASSETGFGNTIYF
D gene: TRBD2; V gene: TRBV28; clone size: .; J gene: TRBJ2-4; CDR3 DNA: TGTGCCAGCAGTTCTACGACTAAGCGGGGGGGGAAAAACATTCAGTACTTC; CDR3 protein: CASSSTTKRGGKNIQYF
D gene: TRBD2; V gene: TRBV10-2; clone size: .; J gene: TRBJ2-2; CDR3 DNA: TGCGCCAGCAGTGAACTAGCGGGAGAAAGGGCATACGCCGGGGAGCTGTTTTTT; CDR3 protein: CASSELAGERAYAGELFF
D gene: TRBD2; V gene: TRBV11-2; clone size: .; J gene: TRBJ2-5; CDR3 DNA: TGTGCCAGCAGCCCCCTCGGGGGGAGCCAAGAGACCCAGTACTTC; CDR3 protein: CASSPLGGSQETQYF
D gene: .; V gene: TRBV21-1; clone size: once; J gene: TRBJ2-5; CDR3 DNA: TGTGCCAGCAGCAAACCCGAAGGGTGTGGAGAGACCCAGTACTTC; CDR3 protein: CASSKPEGCGETQYF
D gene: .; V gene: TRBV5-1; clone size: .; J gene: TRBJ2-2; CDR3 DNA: TGCGCCAGCAGCCAGACCGGGACCAACACCGGGGAGCTGTTTTTT; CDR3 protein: CASSQTGTNTGELFF